What follows is one T cell receptor beta chain and its context. Its specificity is unknown. This sample was included in a study of T-cell memory formation after mild COVID-19. Study-level information: Largely donor-specific TCR clusters were found. General study results and limits: Clones contracting across day 15 to 85 had a balanced CD4/CD8 profile; later expanding clones leaned CD4+. Among CD4+ contracting clones, most were CM and EM, and CD8+ ones EMRA.

In TCRdb, the 5' RACE reads were re-called with MiXCR into one record per CDR3 protein. Counted here are 430,000 or so distinct CDR3 sequences, 20% to 30% occurring once; the ten biggest clones make up approximately 13%. The germline gives CDR1 SGHVS, CDR2 FNYEAQ. The CDR3 is 16 residues long. With 5 bases clipped from V and 5 bases from J, the junction kept 9 bases outside the gene matches. The clonotype was recovered from an adult woman who had mild COVID-19 (a few samples of this study predate the infection). Cell type and time point are not known. The V and J genes are TRBV7-6 and TRBJ2-2, with 9 bases identical to TRBD1. The specimen sequenced was PBMCs or a T cell subset sorted from them (not recorded which). CDR3 loop: CASSHRDREPTGELFF. The CDR3 nucleotides are TGTGCCAGCAGCCATCGGGACAGGGAACCTACCGGGGAGCTGTTTTTT.